There are many counts of the clone carrying this T cell receptor (beta chain). The source of the sample is a study of Graves' ophthalmopathy and Graves' hyperthyroidism. V lost 0 bases, J lost 5 bases, and 14 bases lay in between. This CDR3 comprises 17 residues. From germline, CDR1 is LNHNV and CDR2 YYDKDF (reference sequence). The TCR beta CDR3 regions underwent amplification from RNA transcripts. The authors performed first-round RT-PCR with HTBI primers and then a second-round multiplex PCR. TCRdb fed the multiplex PCR reads into MiXCR, producing one record per CDR3 protein. The repertoire has over a million distinct CDR3 sequences, 36% of them found once; the top ten carry 11%. Clinical symptoms, serum thyroxine, TRAb, thyroid ultrasound and orbital computed tomography determined diagnosis.

The origin of this receptor is an adult man with Graves' hyperthyroidism. The chain joins TRBV15 to TRBJ1-6; possibly TRBD1 for D (6 bases). Sequenced sample: peripheral blood or thyroid tissue (not recorded which). CDR3 protein: CATSRDPARGDNSPLHF. CDR3 DNA: TGTGCCACCAGCAGAGACCCAGCCAGGGGCGATAATTCACCCCTCCACTTT.